This T cell receptor (beta chain) is drawn from a study of T cells after yellow fever vaccination. Points from the study as a whole: Post-booster samples contained most primary-vaccination clones (approximately 97% CD4, around 90% CD8). Contaminating bulk clonotypes could be abundant in FACS-sorted repertoires.

Template switching with 5'RACE generated the TCR cDNA and added a universal primer site and UMIs. TCRdb re-called the 5' RACE reads with MiXCR, one entry per CDR3 protein. The sample lists about 85,000 distinct CDR3 sequences; 13% were seen once. This CDR3 spans 16 amino acids. Trimming pared 4 bases from V and 2 bases from J, leaving 15 bases between. CDR1 and CDR2 (germline): LNHDA, SQIVND (reference sequence). Here the sequenced sample was CD8+ T cells not binding an NS4B(214-222) dextramer, sorted from PBMCs, taken approximately 22 days after the first yellow fever vaccination. The V gene is TRBV19, the J gene TRBJ2-1; no clear D. The source of this sequence is a young man who received the YFV17D yellow fever vaccine. The CDR3 DNA is TGTGCCAGTAGTAGGCTCGGAGCGAGCCCCTACAATGAGCAGTTCTTC. As protein: CASSRLGASPYNEQFF.